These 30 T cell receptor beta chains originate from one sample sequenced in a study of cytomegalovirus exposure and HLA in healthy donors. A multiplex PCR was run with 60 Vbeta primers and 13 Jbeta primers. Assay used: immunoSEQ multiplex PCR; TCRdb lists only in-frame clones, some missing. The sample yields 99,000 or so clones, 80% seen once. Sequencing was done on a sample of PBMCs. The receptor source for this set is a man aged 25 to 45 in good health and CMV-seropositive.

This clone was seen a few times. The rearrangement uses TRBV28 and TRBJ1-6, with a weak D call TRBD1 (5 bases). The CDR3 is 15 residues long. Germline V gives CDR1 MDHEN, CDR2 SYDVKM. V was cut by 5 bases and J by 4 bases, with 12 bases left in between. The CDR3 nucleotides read TGTGCCAGCAGTACCCCGACAGTTTATAATTCACCCCTCCACTTT. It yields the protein CASSTPTVYNSPLHF.

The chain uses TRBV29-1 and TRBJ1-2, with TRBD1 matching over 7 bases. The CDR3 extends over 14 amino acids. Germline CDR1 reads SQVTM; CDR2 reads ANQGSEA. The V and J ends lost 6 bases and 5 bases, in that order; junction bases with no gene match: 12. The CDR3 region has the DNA TGCAGCGTCACCTCACGGGACAGCCTTTATGGCTACACCTTC. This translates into CSVTSRDSLYGYTF.

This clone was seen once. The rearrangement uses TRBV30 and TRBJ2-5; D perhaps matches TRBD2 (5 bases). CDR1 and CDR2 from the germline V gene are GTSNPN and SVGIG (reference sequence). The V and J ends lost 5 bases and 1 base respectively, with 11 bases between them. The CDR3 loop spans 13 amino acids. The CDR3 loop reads CAWAGRGQETQYF. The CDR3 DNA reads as TGTGCCTGGGCTGGACGGGGCCAAGAGACCCAGTACTTC.

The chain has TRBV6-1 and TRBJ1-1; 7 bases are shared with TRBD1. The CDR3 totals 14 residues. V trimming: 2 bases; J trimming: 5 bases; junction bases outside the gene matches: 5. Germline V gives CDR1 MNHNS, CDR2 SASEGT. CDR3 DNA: TGTGCCAGCAGTGAAAACAGGGGATCGACTGAAGCTTTCTTT. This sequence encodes CASSENRGSTEAFF.

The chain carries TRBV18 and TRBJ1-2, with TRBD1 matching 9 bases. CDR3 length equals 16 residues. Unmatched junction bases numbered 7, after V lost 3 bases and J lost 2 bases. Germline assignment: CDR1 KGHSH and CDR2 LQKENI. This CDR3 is CASSPVAGTGNYGYTF. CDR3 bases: TGTGCCAGCTCACCTGTGGCCGGGACAGGGAACTATGGCTACACCTTC.

This CDR3 is CASGLDRGKSEQYF. CDR3 in DNA: TGCGCCAGCGGGTTGGACAGGGGGAAGTCCGAGCAGTACTTC. The V call is TRBV5-1, the J call TRBJ2-7, with 10 bases aligning to TRBD1. The CDR3 is made up of 14 amino acids. CDR1 is SGHRS and CDR2 is YFSETQ in the germline V gene. The junction had 10 bases not matched to a gene; V was cut back by 7 bases and J by 6 bases.

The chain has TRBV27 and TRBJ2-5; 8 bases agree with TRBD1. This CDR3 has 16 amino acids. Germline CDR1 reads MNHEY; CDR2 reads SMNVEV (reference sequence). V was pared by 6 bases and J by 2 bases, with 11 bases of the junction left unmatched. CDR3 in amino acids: CASRPQGATRQETQYF. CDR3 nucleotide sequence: TGTGCCAGCAGGCCCCAGGGGGCGACCAGACAAGAGACCCAGTACTTC.

CDR3 in DNA: TGTGCCAGCAGCGTAATCCCAGGGGCAGATACGCAGTATTTT. Translated, it gives CASSVIPGADTQYF. This chain connects TRBV9 to TRBJ2-3; D perhaps matches TRBD1 (6 bases). CDR1 and CDR2 from the germline V gene are SGDLS and YYNGEE. V lost 1 base to trimming and J lost 4 bases, with 10 bases between them. The CDR3 spans 14 residues.

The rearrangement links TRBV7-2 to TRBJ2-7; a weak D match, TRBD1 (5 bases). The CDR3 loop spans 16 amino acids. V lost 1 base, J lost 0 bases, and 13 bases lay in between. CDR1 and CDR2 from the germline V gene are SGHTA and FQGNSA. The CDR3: CASSLVPQGISYEQYF. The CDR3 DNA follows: TGTGCCAGCAGCTTAGTCCCGCAGGGTATCTCCTACGAGCAGTACTTC.

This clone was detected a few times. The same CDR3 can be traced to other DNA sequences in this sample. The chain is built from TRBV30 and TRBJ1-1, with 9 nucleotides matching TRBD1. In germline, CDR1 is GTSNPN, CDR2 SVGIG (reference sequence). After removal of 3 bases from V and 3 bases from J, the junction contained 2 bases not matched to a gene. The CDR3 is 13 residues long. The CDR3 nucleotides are TGTGCCTGGAGCCGGGACAGGGACACTGAAGCTTTCTTT. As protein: CAWSRDRDTEAFF.

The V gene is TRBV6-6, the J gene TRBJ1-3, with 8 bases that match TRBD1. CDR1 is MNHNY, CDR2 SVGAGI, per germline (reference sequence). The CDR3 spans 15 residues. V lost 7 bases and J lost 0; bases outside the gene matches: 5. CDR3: CASKQTGDSGNTIYF. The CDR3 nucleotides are TGTGCCAGCAAACAGACAGGGGACTCTGGAAACACCATATATTTT.

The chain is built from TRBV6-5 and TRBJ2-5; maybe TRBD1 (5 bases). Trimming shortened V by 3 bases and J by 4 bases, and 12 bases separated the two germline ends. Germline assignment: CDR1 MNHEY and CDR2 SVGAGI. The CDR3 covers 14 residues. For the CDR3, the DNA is TGTGCCAGCAGTTATAGGTGGACACCAGAGACCCAGTACTTC. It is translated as CASSYRWTPETQYF.

The CDR3 spells CASSRGRDREGEKLFF. Written as DNA, the CDR3 is TGTGCCAGCAGCCGGGGCAGGGACAGGGAGGGTGAAAAACTGTTTTTT. The rearrangement uses TRBV11-2 and TRBJ1-4, with 9 bases fitting TRBD1. This CDR3 is 16 amino acids long. V was pared by 5 bases and J by 7 bases, with 11 bases of the junction left unmatched. CDR1 is SGHAT, CDR2 FQNNGV, per germline.

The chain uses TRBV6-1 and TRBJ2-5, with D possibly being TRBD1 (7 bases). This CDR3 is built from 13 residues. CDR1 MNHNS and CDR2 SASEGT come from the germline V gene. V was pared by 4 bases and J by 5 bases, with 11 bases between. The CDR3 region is CASSGSGGETQYF. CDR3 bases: TGTGCCAGCAGTGGGTCAGGGGGGGAGACCCAGTACTTC.

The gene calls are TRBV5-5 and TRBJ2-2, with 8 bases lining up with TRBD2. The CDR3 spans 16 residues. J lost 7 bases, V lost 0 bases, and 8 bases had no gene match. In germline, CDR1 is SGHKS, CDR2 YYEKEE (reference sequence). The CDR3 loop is CASSLVGGGPVGELFF. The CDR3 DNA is TGTGCCAGCAGCTTGGTCGGGGGGGGGCCGGTCGGGGAGCTGTTTTTT.

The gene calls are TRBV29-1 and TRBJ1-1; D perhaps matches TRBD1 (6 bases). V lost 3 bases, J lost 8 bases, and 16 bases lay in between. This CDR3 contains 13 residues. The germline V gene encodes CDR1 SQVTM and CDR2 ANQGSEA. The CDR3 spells CSVDDRTPLEAFF. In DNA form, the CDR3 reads TGCAGCGTTGACGACAGGACCCCACTGGAAGCTTTCTTT. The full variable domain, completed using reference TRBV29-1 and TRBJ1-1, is SAVISQKPSRDICQRGTSLTIQCQVDSQVTMMFWYRQQPGQSLTLIATANQGSEATYESGFVIDKFPISRPNLTFSTLTVSNMSPEDSSIYLCSVDDRTPLEAFFGQGTRLTVV.

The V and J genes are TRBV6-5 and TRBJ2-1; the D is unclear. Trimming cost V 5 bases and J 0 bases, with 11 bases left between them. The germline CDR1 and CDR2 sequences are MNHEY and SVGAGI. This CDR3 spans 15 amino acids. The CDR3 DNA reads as TGTGCCAGCAGTAACGACATGAGCTCCTACAATGAGCAGTTCTTC. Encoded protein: CASSNDMSSYNEQFF.

The CDR3 region has the DNA TGCAGCGCCCGGACAGGGGTCGACTATGGCTACACCTTC. Its protein product is CSARTGVDYGYTF. The chain combines TRBV29-1 with TRBJ1-2, with 9 bases aligning to TRBD1. Germline trimming cut 7 bases from V and 3 bases from J; bases unmatched to any gene: 6. The CDR3 covers 13 residues. CDR1 is SQVTM and CDR2 is ANQGSEA in the germline V gene.

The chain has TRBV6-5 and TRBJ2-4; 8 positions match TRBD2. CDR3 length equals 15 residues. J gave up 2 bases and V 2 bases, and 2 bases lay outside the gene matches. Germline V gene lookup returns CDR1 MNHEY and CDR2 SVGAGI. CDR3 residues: CASSYAGGSKNIQYF. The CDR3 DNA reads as TGTGCCAGCAGTTACGCGGGGGGTTCCAAAAACATTCAGTACTTC.

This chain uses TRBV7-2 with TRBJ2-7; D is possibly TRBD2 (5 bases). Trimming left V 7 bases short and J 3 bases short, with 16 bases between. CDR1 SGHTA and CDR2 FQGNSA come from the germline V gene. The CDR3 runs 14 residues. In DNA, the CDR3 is TGTGCCAGCACCGAAGGAGGCAGTCTCTACGAGCAGTACTTC. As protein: CASTEGGSLYEQYF.

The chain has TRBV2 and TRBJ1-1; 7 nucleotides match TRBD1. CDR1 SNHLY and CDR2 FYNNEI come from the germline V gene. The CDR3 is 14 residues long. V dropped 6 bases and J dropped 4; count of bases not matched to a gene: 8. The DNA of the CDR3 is TGTGCCAGCAGCCTACAGGGGAGAGGCACTGAAGCTTTCTTT. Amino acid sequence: CASSLQGRGTEAFF.

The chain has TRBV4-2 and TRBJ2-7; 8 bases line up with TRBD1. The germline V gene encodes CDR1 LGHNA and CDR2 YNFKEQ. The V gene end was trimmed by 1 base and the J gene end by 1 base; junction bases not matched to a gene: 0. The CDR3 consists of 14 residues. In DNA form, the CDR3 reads TGTGCCAGCAGCCAAGGACAGGGGTCCTACGAGCAGTACTTC. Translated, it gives CASSQGQGSYEQYF.

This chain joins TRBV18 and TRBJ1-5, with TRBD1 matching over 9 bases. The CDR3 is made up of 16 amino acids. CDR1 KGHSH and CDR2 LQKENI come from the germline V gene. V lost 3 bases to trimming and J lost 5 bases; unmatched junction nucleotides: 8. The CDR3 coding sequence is TGTGCCAGCTCACCGCGTCCGGGACAGGGTGATCAGCCCCAGCATTTT. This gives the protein CASSPRPGQGDQPQHF.

Written as DNA, the CDR3 is TGTGCCAGCAGTGAAGGACTCGAGCAGTACTTC. Protein sequence: CASSEGLEQYF. The chain links TRBV25-1 to TRBJ2-5, with a weak D call TRBD2 (5 bases). The end of the DNA fits TRBJ2-7 better, so the J call may be wrong. Germline V gene lookup returns CDR1 MGHDK and CDR2 SYGVNS. CDR3 length: 11 amino acids.

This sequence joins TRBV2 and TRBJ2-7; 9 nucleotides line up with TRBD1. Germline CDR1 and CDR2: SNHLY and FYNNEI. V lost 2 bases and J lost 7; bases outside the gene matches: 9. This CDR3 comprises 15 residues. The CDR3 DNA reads TGTGCCAGCAGTGAATTGGGGACAGGGAGGGATGAGCAGTACTTC. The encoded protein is CASSELGTGRDEQYF.

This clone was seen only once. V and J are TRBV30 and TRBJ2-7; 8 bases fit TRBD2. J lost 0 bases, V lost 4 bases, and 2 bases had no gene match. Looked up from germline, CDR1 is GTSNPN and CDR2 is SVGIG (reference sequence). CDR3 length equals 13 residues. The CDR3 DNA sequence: TGTGCCTGGAACGGGGGGGTCTCCTACGAGCAGTACTTC. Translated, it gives CAWNGGVSYEQYF.

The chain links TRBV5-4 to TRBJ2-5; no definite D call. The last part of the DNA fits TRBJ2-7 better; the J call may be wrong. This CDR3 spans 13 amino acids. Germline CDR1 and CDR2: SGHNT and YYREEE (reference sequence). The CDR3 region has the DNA TGTGCCAGCAGCTTGGGACACTTTTACGAGCAGTACTTC. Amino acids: CASSLGHFYEQYF.

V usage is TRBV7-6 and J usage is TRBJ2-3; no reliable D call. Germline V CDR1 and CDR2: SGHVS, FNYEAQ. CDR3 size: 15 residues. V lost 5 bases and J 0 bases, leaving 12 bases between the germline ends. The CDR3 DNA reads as TGTGCCAGCAGCCCTCTGATTGCGAGCACAGATACGCAGTATTTT. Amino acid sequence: CASSPLIASTDTQYF. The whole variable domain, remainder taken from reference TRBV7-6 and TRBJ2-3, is GAGVSQSPRYKVTKRGQDVALRCDPISGHVSLYWYRQALGQGPEFLTYFNYEAQQDKSGLPNDRFSAERPEGSISTLTIQRTEQRDSAMYRCASSPLIASTDTQYFGPGTRLTVL.

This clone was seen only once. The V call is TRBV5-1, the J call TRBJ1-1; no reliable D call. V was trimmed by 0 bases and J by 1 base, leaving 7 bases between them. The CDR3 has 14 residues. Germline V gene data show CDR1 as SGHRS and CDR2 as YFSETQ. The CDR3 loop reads CASSLGAANTEAFF. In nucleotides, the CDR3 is TGCGCCAGCAGCTTGGGGGCAGCGAACACTGAAGCTTTCTTT.

CDR3 bases: TGTGCCAGCAGCAGAGGACTAGCTTACGAGCAGTACTTC. Translated, it gives CASSRGLAYEQYF. The chain uses TRBV6-1 and TRBJ2-7, with 8 positions matching TRBD2. The CDR3 is 13 residues long. CDR1 and CDR2 (germline): MNHNS, SASEGT. Unmatched junction bases numbered 5, after V lost 6 bases and J lost 4 bases.